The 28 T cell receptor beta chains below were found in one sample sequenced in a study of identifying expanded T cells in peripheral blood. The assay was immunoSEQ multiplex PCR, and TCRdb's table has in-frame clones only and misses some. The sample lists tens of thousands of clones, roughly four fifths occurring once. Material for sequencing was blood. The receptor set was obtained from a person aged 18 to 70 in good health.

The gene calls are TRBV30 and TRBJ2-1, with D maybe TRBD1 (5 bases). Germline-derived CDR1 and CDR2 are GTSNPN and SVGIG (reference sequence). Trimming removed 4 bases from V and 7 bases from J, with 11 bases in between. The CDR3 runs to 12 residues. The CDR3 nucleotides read TGTGCCTGGATTCCACAGGTAAATGAGCAGTTCTTC. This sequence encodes CAWIPQVNEQFF. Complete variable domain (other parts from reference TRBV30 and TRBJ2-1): SQTIHQWPATLVQPVGSPLSLECTVEGTSNPNLYWYRQAAGRGLQLLFYSVGIGQISSEVPQNLSASRPQDRQFILSSKKLLLSDSGFYLCAWIPQVNEQFFGPGTRLTVL.

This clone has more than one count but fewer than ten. The CDR3 region is CASSLNSLNEQFF. The CDR3 DNA reads TGTGCCAGCAGCTTAAACTCCCTTAATGAGCAGTTCTTC. The J gene is TRBJ2-1, the V gene TRBV7-7; D is unresolved. This CDR3 has 13 amino acids. With 2 bases removed from V and 7 bases from J, the gap between germline ends came to 9 bases. Germline V gene data show CDR1 as SSHAT and CDR2 as FNYEAQ (reference sequence). The full variable domain, rest sourced from reference TRBV7-7 and TRBJ2-1, is GAGVSQSPRYKVTKRGQDVTLRCDPISSHATLYWYQQALGQGPEFLTYFNYEAQPDKSGLPSDRFSAERPEGSISTLTIQRTEQRDSAMYRCASSLNSLNEQFFGPGTRLTVL.

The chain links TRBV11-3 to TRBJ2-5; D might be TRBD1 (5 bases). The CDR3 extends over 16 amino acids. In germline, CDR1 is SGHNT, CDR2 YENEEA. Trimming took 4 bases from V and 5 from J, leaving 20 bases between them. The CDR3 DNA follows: TGTGCCAGCAGCTCGACAGTGGTCGAAATCCTGGAGACCCAGTACTTC. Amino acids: CASSSTVVEILETQYF.

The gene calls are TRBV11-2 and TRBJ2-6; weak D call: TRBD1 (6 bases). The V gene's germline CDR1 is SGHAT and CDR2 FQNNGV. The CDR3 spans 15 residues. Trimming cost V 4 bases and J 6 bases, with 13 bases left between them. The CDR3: CASSSLGAVANVLTF. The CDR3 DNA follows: TGTGCCAGCAGCTCTCTGGGGGCCGTGGCCAACGTCCTGACTTTC.

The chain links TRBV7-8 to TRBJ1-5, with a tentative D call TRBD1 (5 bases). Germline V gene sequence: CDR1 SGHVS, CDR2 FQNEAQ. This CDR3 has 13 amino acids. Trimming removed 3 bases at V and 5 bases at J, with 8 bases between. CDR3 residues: CASSFMGDQPQHF. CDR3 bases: TGTGCCAGCAGCTTCATGGGGGATCAGCCCCAGCATTTT.

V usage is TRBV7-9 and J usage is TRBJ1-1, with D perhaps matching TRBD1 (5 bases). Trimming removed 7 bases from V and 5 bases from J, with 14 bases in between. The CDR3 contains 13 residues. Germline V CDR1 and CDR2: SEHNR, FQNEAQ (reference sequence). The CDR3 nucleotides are TGTGCCAGCACCTATGAGGGGCAAACTGAAGCTTTCTTT. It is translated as CASTYEGQTEAFF.

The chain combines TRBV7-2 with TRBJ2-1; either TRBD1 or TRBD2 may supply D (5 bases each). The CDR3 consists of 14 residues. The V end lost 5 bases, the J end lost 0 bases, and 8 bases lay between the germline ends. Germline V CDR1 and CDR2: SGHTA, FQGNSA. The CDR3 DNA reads TGTGCCAGCAGCCGGGACCACTCCTACAATGAGCAGTTCTTC. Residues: CASSRDHSYNEQFF.

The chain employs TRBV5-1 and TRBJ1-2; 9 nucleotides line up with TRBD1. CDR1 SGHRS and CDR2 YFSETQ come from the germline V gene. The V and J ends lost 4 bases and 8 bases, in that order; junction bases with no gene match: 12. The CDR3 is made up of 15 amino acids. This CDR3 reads CASSAGQGTSVGYTF. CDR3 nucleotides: TGCGCCAGCAGCGCTGGACAGGGGACATCTGTCGGCTACACCTTC.

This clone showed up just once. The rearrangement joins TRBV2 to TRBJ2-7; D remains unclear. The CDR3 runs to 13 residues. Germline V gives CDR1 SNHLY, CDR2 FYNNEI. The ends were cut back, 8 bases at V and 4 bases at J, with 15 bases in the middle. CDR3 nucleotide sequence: TGTGCCAGCCGCCCCAGCGAGAGTTACGAGCAGTACTTC. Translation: CASRPSESYEQYF.

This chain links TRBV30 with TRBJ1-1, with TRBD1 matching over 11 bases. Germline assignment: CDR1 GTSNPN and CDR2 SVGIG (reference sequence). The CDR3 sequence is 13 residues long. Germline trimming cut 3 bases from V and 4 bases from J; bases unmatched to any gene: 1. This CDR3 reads CAWRGQGATEAFF. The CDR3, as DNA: TGTGCCTGGAGAGGACAGGGGGCCACTGAAGCTTTCTTT.

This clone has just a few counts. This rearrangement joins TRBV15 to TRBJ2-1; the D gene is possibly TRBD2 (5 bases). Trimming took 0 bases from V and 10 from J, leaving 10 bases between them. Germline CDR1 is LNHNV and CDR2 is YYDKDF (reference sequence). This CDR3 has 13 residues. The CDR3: CATSRDLPGEQFF. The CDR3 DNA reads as TGTGCCACCAGCAGAGACCTACCGGGGGAGCAGTTCTTC. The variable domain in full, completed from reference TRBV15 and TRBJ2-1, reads DAMVIQNPRYQVTQFGKPVTLSCSQTLNHNVMYWYQQKSSQAPKLLFHYYDKDFNNEADTPDNFQSRRPNTSFCFLDIRSPGLGDTAMYLCATSRDLPGEQFFGPGTRLTVL.

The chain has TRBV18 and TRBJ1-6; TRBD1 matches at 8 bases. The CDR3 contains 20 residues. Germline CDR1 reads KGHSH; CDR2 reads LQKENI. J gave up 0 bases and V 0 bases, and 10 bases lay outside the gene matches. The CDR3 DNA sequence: TGTGCCAGCTCACCACCGATCGGACAGGGACAGAGCTCCTATAATTCACCCCTCCACTTT. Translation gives CASSPPIGQGQSSYNSPLHF.

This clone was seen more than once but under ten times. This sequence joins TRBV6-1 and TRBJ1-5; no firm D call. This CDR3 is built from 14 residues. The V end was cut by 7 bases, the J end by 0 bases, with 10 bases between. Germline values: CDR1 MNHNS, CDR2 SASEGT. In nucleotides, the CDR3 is TGTGCCAGCACCCAGAGGTTTAGCAATCAGCCCCAGCATTTT. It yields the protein CASTQRFSNQPQHF.

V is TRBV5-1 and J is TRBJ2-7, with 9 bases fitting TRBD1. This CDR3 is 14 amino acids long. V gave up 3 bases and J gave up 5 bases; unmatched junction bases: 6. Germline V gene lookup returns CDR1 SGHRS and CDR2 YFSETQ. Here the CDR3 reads CASSSTGQGDEQYV. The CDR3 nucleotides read TGCGCCAGCAGCTCGACGGGACAGGGTGACGAGCAGTACGTC.

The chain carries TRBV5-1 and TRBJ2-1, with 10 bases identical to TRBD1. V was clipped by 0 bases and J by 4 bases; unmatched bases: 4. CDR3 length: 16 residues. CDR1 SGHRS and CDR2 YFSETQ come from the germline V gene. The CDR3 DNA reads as TGCGCCAGCAGCTTGGAGGGACAGGGGAGGTACAATGAGCAGTTCTTC. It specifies CASSLEGQGRYNEQFF.

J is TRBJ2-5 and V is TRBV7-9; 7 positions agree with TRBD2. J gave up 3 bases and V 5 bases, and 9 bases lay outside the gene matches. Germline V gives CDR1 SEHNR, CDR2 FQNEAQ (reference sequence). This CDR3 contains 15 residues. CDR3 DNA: TGTGCCAGCAGCGGAAGCGGGAACGGTAAAGAGACCCAGTACTTC. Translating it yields CASSGSGNGKETQYF.

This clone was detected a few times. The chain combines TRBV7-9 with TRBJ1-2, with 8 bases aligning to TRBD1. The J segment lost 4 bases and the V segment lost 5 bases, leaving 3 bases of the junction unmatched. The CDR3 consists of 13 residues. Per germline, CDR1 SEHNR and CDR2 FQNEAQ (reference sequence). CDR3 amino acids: CASSTGQAYGYTF. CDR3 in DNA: TGTGCCAGCAGCACGGGACAGGCCTATGGCTACACCTTC.

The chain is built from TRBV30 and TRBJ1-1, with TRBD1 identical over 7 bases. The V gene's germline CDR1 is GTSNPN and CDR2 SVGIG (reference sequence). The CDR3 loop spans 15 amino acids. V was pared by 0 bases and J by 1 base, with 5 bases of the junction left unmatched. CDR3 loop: CAWSVLQGENTEAFF. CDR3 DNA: TGTGCCTGGAGTGTACTCCAGGGGGAGAACACTGAAGCTTTCTTT.

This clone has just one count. CDR3 DNA sequence: TGCGCCAGCAGTGTATTCGGGACTGAAGCTTTCTTT. Residues: CASSVFGTEAFF. The rearrangement joins TRBV10-2 to TRBJ1-1; D is undetermined. The CDR3 sequence is 12 residues long. V dropped 4 bases and J dropped 5 bases, with 8 bases sitting between them. CDR1 and CDR2 (germline): WSHSY, SAAADI.

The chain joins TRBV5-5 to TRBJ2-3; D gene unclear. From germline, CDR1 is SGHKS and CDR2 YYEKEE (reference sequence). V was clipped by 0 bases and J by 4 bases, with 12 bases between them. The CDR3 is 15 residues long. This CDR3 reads CASSLVPRPPDTQYF. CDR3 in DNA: TGTGCCAGCAGCTTGGTCCCTCGTCCTCCAGATACGCAGTATTTT.

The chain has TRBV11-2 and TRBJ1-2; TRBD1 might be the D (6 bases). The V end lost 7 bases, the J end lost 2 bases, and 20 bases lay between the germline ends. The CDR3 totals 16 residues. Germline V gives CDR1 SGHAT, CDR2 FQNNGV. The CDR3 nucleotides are TGTGCCAGCACCCCGGGGGCAGCGATCTTAAACTATGGCTACACCTTC. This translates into CASTPGAAILNYGYTF.

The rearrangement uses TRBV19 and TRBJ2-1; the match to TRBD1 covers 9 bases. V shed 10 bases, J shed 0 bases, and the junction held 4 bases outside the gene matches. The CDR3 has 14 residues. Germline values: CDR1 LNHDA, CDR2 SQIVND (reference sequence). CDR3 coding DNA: TGTGCCACAAAGACAGGGGGCTCCTACAATGAGCAGTTCTTC. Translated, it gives CATKTGGSYNEQFF.

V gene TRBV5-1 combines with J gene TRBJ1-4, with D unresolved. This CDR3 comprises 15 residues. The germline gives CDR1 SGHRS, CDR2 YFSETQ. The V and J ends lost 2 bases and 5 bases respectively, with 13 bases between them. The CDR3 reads CASSLEGMGNEKLFF. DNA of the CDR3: TGCGCCAGCAGCTTAGAGGGCATGGGGAATGAAAAACTGTTTTTT.

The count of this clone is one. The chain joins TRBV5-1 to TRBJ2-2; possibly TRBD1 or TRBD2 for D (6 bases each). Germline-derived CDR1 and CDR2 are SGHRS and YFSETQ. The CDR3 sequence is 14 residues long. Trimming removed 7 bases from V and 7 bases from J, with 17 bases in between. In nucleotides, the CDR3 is TGCGCCAGCTGTAAGGGGGGCGCTGACGGGGAGCTGTTTTTT. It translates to CASCKGGADGELFF.

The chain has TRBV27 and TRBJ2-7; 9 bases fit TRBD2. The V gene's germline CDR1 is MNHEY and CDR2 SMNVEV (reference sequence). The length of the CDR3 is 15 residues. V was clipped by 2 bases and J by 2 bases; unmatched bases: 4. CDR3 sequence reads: CASSLLAGLAYEQYF. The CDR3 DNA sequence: TGTGCCAGCAGTTTACTAGCGGGACTTGCCTACGAGCAGTACTTC.

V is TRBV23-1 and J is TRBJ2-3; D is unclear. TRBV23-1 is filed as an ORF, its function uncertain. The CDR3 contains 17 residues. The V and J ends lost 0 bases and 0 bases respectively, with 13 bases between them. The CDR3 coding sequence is TGCGCCAGCAGTCAATCGTTACAGCATCATAGCACAGATACGCAGTATTTT. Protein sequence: CASSQSLQHHSTDTQYF.

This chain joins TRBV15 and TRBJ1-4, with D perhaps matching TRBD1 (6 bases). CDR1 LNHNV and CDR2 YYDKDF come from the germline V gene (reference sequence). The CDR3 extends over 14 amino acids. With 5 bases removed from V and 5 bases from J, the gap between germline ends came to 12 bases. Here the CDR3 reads CATSPQGRNEKLFF. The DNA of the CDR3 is TGTGCCACCAGCCCCCAGGGGAGGAATGAAAAACTGTTTTTT.

The CDR3 spells CASSRRTGLTNQPQHF. The DNA for the CDR3 is TGTGCCAGTAGTCGACGGACAGGGCTGACCAATCAGCCCCAGCATTTT. The V and J genes are TRBV19 and TRBJ1-5, with 8 bases matching TRBD1. Germline CDR1 is LNHDA and CDR2 is SQIVND (reference sequence). The ends lost 5 bases at V and 3 bases at J; junction bases unmatched: 9. CDR3 length equals 16 residues.